The TCR beta chain described here comes from a study of cytomegalovirus exposure and HLA in healthy donors. Produced via immunoSEQ multiplex PCR; TCRdb's table is partial and in-frame only. Found here are approximately 140,000 clones, about four fifths of them singletons; the top ten hold more than 1.4%. V lost 1 base, J lost 5 bases, and 5 bases stayed unmatched. Germline V gene lookup returns CDR1 SGHNT and CDR2 YYREEE (reference sequence). The CDR3 extends over 15 amino acids. The donors were members of the validation cohort comprising about 130 subjects, separate from the roughly 680-subject first cohort.

The TCR comes from a woman aged 25 to 39 in good health and CMV-seronegative. The J gene is TRBJ2-5, the V gene TRBV5-4; TRBD2 aligns across 10 bases. Source material: PBMCs. The CDR3 reads CASSLTSGAGETQYF. The CDR3 DNA is TGTGCCAGCAGCTTGACTAGCGGGGCCGGGGAGACCCAGTACTTC. The entire variable domain, with the rest obtained from reference TRBV5-4 and TRBJ2-5, is as follows: ETGVTQSPTHLIKTRGQQVTLRCSSQSGHNTVSWYQQALGQGPQFIFQYYREEENGRGNFPPRFSGLQFPNYSSELNVNALELDDSALYLCASSLTSGAGETQYFGPGTRLLVL.